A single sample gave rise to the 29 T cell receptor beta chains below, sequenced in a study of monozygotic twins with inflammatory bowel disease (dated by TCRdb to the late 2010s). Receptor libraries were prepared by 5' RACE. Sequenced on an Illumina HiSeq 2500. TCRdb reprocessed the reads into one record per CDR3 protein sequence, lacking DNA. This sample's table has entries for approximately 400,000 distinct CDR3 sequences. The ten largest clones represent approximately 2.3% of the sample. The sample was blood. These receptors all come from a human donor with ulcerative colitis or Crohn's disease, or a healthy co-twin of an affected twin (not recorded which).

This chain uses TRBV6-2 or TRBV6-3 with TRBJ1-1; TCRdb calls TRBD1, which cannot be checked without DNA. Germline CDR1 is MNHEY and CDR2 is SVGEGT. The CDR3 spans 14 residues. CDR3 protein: CASSYDWGPTEAFF.

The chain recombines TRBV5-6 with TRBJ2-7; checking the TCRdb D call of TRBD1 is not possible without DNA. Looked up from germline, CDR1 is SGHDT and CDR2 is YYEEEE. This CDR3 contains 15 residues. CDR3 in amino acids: CASSLEAGGAREQYF.

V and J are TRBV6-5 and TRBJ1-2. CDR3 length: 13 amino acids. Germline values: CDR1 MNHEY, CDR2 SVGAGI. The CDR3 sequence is CASSYSRVAGYTF.

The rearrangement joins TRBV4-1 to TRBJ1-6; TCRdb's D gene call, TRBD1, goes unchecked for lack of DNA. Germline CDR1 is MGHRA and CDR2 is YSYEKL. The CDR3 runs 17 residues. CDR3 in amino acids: CASSQDAGTTLPSPLHF.

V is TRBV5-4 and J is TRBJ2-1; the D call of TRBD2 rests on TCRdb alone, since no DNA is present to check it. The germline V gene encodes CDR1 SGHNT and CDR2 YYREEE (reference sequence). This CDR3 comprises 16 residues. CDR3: CASSPAGLAGYNEQFF. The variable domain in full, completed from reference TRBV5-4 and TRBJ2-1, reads ETGVTQSPTHLIKTRGQQVTLRCSSQSGHNTVSWYQQALGQGPQFIFQYYREEENGRGNFPPRFSGLQFPNYSSELNVNALELDDSALYLCASSPAGLAGYNEQFFGPGTRLTVL.

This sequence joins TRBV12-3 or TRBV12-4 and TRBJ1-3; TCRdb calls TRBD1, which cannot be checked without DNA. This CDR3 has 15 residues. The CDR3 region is CASSPFRGDGNTIYF.

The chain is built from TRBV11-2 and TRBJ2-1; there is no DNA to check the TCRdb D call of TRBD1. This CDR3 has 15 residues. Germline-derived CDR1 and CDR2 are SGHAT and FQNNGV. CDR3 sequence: CASSPPGPQYNEQFF.

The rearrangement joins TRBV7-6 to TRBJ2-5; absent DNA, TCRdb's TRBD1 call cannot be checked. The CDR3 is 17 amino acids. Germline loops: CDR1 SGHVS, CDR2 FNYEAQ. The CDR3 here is CASSLVPPGILQETQYF. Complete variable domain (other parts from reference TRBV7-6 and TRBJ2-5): GAGVSQSPRYKVTKRGQDVALRCDPISGHVSLYWYRQALGQGPEFLTYFNYEAQQDKSGLPNDRFSAERPEGSISTLTIQRTEQRDSAMYRCASSLVPPGILQETQYFGPGTRLLVL.

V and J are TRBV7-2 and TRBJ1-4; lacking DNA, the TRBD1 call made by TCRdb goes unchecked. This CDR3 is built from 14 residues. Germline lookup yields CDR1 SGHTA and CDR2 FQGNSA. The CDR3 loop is CASSSQGAGEKLFF. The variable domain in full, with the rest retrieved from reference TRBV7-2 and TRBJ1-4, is GAGVSQSPSNKVTEKGKDVELRCDPISGHTALYWYRQSLGQGLEFLIYFQGNSAPDKSGLPSDRFSAERTGGSVSTLTIQRTQQEDSAVYLCASSSQGAGEKLFFGSGTQLSVL.

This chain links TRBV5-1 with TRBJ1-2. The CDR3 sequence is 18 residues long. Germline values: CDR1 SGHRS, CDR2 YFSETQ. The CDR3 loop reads CASSLNPEAHWVNYGYTF.

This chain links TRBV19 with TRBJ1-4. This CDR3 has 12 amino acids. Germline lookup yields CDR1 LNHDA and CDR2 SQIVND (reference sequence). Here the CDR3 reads CASSILGEKLFF.

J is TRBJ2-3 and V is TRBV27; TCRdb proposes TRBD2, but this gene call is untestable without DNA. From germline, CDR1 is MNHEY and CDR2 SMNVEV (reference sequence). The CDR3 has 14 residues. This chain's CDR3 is CASGVVAREGTQYF.

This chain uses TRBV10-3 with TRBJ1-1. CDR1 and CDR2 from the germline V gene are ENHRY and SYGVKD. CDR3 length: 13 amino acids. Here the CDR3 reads CAISEESFGEAFF.

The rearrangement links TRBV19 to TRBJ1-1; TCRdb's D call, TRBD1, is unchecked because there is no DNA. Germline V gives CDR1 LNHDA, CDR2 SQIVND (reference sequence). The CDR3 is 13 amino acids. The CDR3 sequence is CASSKIAGGEAFF.

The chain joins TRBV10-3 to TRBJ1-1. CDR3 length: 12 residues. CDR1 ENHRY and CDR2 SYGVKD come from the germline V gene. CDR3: CAISDVRGTAFF.

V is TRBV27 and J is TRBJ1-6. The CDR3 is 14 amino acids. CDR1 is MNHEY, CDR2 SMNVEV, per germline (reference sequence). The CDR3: CASSLIGTRSPLHF.

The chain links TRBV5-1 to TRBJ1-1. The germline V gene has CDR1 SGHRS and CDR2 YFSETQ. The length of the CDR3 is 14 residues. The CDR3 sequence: CASSLEPRDGEAFF.

The CDR3: CSVPRAGETRGRQPQHF. The chain combines TRBV20-1 with TRBJ1-5; the D call of TRBD1 rests on TCRdb alone, since no DNA is present to check it. CDR3 length equals 17 residues. Per germline, CDR1 DFQATT and CDR2 SNEGSKA (reference sequence).

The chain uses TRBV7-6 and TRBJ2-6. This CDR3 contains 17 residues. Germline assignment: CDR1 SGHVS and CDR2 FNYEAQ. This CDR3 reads CASSLAGGGTGANVLTF.

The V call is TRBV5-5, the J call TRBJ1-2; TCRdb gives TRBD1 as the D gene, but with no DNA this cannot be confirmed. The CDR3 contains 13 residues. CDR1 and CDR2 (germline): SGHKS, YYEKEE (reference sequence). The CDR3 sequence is CASSLEGVRGYTF.

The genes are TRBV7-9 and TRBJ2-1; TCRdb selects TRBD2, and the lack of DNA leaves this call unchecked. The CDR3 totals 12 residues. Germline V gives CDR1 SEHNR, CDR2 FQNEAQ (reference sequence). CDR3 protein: CASSLRANEQFF.

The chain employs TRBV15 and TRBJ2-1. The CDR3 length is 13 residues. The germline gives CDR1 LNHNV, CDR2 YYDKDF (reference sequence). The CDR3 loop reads CATSREQYNEQFF.

The CDR3 protein is CASSLGVAAYNEQFF. The chain carries TRBV6-2 or TRBV6-3 and TRBJ2-1; the TCRdb call, TRBD2, lacks DNA for checking. The CDR3 sequence is 15 residues long. Germline V gene lookup returns CDR1 MNHEY and CDR2 SVGEGT.

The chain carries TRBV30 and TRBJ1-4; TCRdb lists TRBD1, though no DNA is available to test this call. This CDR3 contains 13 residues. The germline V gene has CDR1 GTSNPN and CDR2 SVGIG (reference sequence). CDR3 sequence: CAWSGGAGEKLFF.

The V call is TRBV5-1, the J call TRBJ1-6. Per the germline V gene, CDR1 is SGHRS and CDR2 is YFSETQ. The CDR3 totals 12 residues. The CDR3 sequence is CASSDGRGPLHF.

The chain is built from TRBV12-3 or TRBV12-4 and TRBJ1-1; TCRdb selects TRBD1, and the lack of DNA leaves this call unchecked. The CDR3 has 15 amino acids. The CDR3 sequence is CASKFRQGAGTEAFF.

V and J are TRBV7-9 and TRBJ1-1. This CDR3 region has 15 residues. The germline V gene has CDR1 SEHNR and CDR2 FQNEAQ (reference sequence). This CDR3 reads CASSLVAGLNTEAFF.

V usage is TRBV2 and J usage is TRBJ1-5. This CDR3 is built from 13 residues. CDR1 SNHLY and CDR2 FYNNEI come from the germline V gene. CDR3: CASRRRVDQPQHF.

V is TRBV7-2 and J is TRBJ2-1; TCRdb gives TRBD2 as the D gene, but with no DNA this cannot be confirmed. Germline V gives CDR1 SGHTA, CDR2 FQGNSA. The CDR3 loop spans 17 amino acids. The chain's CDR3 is CASSLRGGRSSYNEQFF.